The rows below give T cell receptor beta chains drawn from one sample of a study of Ad26.COV2.S vaccination and SARS-CoV-2 variants. The assay was immunoSEQ multiplex PCR, and TCRdb's table has in-frame clones only and misses some. The table records some 340,000 clones, around four fifths of them present only once. The sequencing used peripheral blood, collected in a trial of Ad26.COV2.S vaccine versus placebo. These receptors were taken from a person between 18 and 60 years old who received the Ad26.COV2.S COVID-19 vaccine or a placebo. The CDR3 runs from the conserved cysteine through the conserved F or W. The D gene is left open where the match is weak. Clone size is shown for a subset of rows, as once, few, many or a class of expanded clone.

>TRBJ1-1|TRBD1|TRBV25-1|-
TGTGCCAGCAGTGATATTCCGGGACAGGGGATGAACACTGAAGCTTTCTTT
CASSDIPGQGMNTEAFF
>TRBJ2-4|-|TRBV2|-
TGTGCCAGCACTCGTTCGGAAGTCCTGTACTTC
CASTRSEVLYF
>TRBJ2-2|TRBD2|TRBV5-4|once
TGTGCCAGCTTCGAGGCTAGCGGTTCGTACACCGGGGAGCTGTTTTTT
CASFEASGSYTGELFF
>TRBJ2-5|-|TRBV29-1|-
TGCAGCGCCGAGCCGGGCCCCCAAGGCCCCCAGTACTTC
CSAEPGPQGPQYF
>TRBJ2-7|-|TRBV3-1/TRBV3-2|-
TGTGCCAGCAGCCAAGGAGCAGGGGTATGGTACGAGCAGTACTTC
CASSQGAGVWYEQYF
>TRBJ2-7|-|TRBV10-1|few
TGCGCCAGCGGCGGGTCGTCCTACGAGCAGTACTTC
CASGGSSYEQYF
>TRBJ2-3|-|TRBV3-1/TRBV3-2|-
TGTGCCAGCAGCCACATTATGTCCACAGATACGCAGTATTTT
CASSHIMSTDTQYF
>TRBJ1-1|TRBD1|TRBV30|-
TGTGCCTGGAGTCTGACTGGCAGGGGGCCCACTGAAGCTTTCTTT
CAWSLTGRGPTEAFF
>TRBJ2-2|-|TRBV5-6|-
TGTGCCAGCAGCTTTTCAGCTGGCGGGGAGCTGTTTTTT
CASSFSAGGELFF
>TRBJ2-7|-|TRBV6-5|-
TGTGCCAGCAGTCGACAGGTCACGTCCTACGAGCAGTACTTC
CASSRQVTSYEQYF
>TRBJ1-2|-|TRBV6-5|-
TGTGCCAGCAGTCCCCACGGGAACCTTAACTATGGCTACACCTTC
CASSPHGNLNYGYTF
>TRBJ2-3|-|TRBV5-8|once
TGTGCCAGCACCTTGCTGGGGGCCCCCACAGATACGCAGTATTTT
CASTLLGAPTDTQYF
>TRBJ1-5|-|TRBV9|-
TGTGCCAGCAGCGCCCCCGGAGGGGGGAATCAGCCCCAGCATTTT
CASSAPGGGNQPQHF
>TRBJ2-3|TRBD2|TRBV7-9|-
TGTGCCAGCAGCCTCCTTCAGACTAGCGGGGGGGAAGATACGCAGTATTTT
CASSLLQTSGGEDTQYF
>TRBJ1-1|-|TRBV15|-
TGTGCCACCAGCAGAGATAGGAACACTGAAGCTTTCTTT
CATSRDRNTEAFF
>TRBJ2-6|-|TRBV3-1/TRBV3-2|-
TGTGCCAGCAGCCAAGACCGGCGATACCGCTCTGGGGCCAACGTCCTGACTTTC
CASSQDRRYRSGANVLTF
>TRBJ2-1|-|TRBV7-2|-
TGTGCCAGCAACATTCAAAGGGGCCCCAATGAGCAGTTCTTC
CASNIQRGPNEQFF
>TRBJ2-7|-|TRBV19|few
TGTGCCAGTAGTACAAGACAGTCTAACTACGAGCAGTACTTC
CASSTRQSNYEQYF
>TRBJ2-7|-|TRBV15|-
TGTGCCACCAGCAGAGATTGGGTTTCCGGGGGCGAGCAGTACTTC
CATSRDWVSGGEQYF
>TRBJ1-6|-|TRBV30|few
TGTGCCTGGACCACTATGGGGAATTCACCCCTCCACTTT
CAWTTMGNSPLHF
>TRBJ1-5|-|TRBV5-4|few
TGTGCCAACCTTGTCCGAGGCAATCAGCCCCAGCATTTT
CANLVRGNQPQHF
>TRBJ1-1|-|TRBV28|-
TGTGCCAGCAGTTTATATTGGGACATTAAGAACACTGAAGCTTTCTTT
CASSLYWDIKNTEAFF
>TRBJ2-1|-|TRBV9|once
TGTGCCAGCAGCGTAGACCCTCCGTCCTACAATGAGCAGTTCTTC
CASSVDPPSYNEQFF
>TRBJ2-5|TRBD2|TRBV4-2|-
TGTGCCAGCAGCCAAGGCGGGGGGGCCCACCAAGAGACCCAGTACTTC
CASSQGGGAHQETQYF
>TRBJ2-7|-|TRBV19|-
TGTGCCAGTAGCCACATGAAGGACGAGCAGTACTTC
CASSHMKDEQYF
>TRBJ2-5|-|TRBV5-6|-
TGTGCCAGCAGCTGGGGGAACCGAACTCTCCAAGAGACCCAGTACTTC
CASSWGNRTLQETQYF
>TRBJ1-4|-|TRBV2|-
TGTGCCGGTTCGAAGACAGGCCGAAATGAAAAACTGTTTTTT
CAGSKTGRNEKLFF
>TRBJ2-3|TRBD2|TRBV3-1/TRBV3-2|-
TGTGCCAGCAGCCAAGCCGGGGGGGCAGCAGATACGCAGTATTTT
CASSQAGGAADTQYF
>TRBJ1-2|TRBD1|TRBV2|-
TGTGCCAGCAGTAGACCGGGACAGGGGGCCTTTGAGGGCTATGGCTACACCTTC
CASSRPGQGAFEGYGYTF
>TRBJ2-1|-|TRBV9|-
TGTGCCAGCAGTGTCATGGACAGAAAAGACAATGAGCAGTTCTTC
CASSVMDRKDNEQFF
>TRBJ1-4|-|TRBV6-5|-
TGTGCCAGCAGCCGGGGGGCGAGAGCTAATGAAAAACTGTTTTTT
CASSRGARANEKLFF
>TRBJ1-2|-|TRBV27|once
TGTGCCAGCAGTTTACGCAGGGCTAGAGCTGGTGGCTACACCTTC
CASSLRRARAGGYTF
>TRBJ2-5|TRBD2|TRBV25-1|once
TGTGCCAGCAGTGAATCCATCAGCGGGGGGGCCGAGACCCAGTACTTC
CASSESISGGAETQYF
>TRBJ2-3|TRBD2|TRBV2|-
TGTGCCAGCAGAGCAACTAGCGGGGCAGGGGATACGCAGTATTTT
CASRATSGAGDTQYF
>TRBJ2-2|-|TRBV19|-
TGTGCCAGTAGTCCCAGGGAGGCGAGCACCGGGGAGCTGTTTTTT
CASSPREASTGELFF